The 28 T cell receptor beta chains listed next were all sequenced from one sample in a study of blood T cell repertoires in COVID-19 (dated by TCRdb to the early 2020s). Library preparation was by the immunoSEQ multiplex PCR assay. The source is immuneACCESS, and TCRdb retained only in-frame sequences with V and J called. Part of the clones is not carried over; for the studies checked, unresolved V genes explain less than half of this, and the remainder is unexplained. The sample includes around 250,000 clones, with around 84% observed a single time. The top ten clonotypes cover roughly a sixth of the sample. The specimen was PBMCs or T cells enriched from blood (not recorded which). These receptors came from a man between 18 and 29 years old who had recovered from COVID-19.

In its sample, this clone was seen once. This chain links TRBV18 with TRBJ2-1; TRBD2 matches at 9 bases. The V gene's germline CDR1 is KGHSH and CDR2 LQKENI. The CDR3 sequence is 17 residues long. The V and J ends lost 4 bases and 0 bases, in that order; junction bases with no gene match: 7. CDR3 sequence: CASSRRLAEGSYNEQFF. CDR3 DNA: TGTGCCAGCTCACGACGACTAGCGGAGGGCTCCTACAATGAGCAGTTCTTC.

This chain connects TRBV6-5 to TRBJ1-6; 9 bases map to TRBD1. CDR1 is MNHEY, CDR2 SVGAGI, per germline. Trimming at V came to 0 bases and at J to 10 bases, leaving 7 bases not matched to a gene. This CDR3 is built from 16 residues. The DNA of the CDR3 is TGTGCCAGCAGTTACTCCGGGACAGGGATCCGGTCACCCCTCCACTTT. Protein: CASSYSGTGIRSPLHF.

J is TRBJ1-2 and V is TRBV10-2, with 7 bases fitting TRBD1. The trim removed 6 bases at V and 4 bases at J, leaving 5 bases unmatched. Germline V CDR1 and CDR2: WSHSY, SAAADI. The CDR3 is 13 amino acids. CDR3 sequence reads: CASRGQNAYGYTF. CDR3 in DNA: TGCGCCAGCAGGGGACAGAACGCCTATGGCTACACCTTC.

This chain connects TRBV6-1 to TRBJ1-2, with D uncertain. The CDR3 consists of 15 residues. Trimming shortened V by 1 base and J by 2 bases, and 11 bases separated the two germline ends. CDR1 and CDR2 (germline): MNHNS, SASEGT. CDR3 nucleotide sequence: TGTGCCAGCAGTGAAGGGAGGGCAAGAAACTATGGCTACACCTTC. Translated: CASSEGRARNYGYTF.

The chain combines TRBV27 with TRBJ1-6; 8 nucleotides align to TRBD1. Germline trimming cut 3 bases from V and 8 bases from J; bases unmatched to any gene: 18. Germline CDR1 and CDR2: MNHEY and SMNVEV (reference sequence). The CDR3 is made up of 19 amino acids. The CDR3 DNA sequence: TGTGCCAGCAGTTTTTCGGCGGGGCAGGGGGCGAGGTGGGATTCACCCCTCCACTTT. Translated, it gives CASSFSAGQGARWDSPLHF.

The chain recombines TRBV19 with TRBJ1-2; possible D gene TRBD1, 6 bases. The V end was cut by 5 bases, the J end by 8 bases, with 21 bases between. Germline-derived CDR1 and CDR2 are LNHDA and SQIVND (reference sequence). The CDR3 sequence is 15 residues long. CDR3 sequence (DNA): TGTGCCAGTAGTTTCCCGACAGGACCTTCCGACGGCTACACCTTC. Translating gives CASSFPTGPSDGYTF.

This clone was seen only once. The chain carries TRBV27 and TRBJ2-5, with 7 nucleotides matching TRBD1. V was clipped by 5 bases and J by 5 bases; unmatched bases: 11. This CDR3 has 15 amino acids. The germline V gene encodes CDR1 MNHEY and CDR2 SMNVEV (reference sequence). The CDR3 loop is CASSPTDRVWETQYF. For the CDR3, the DNA is TGTGCCAGCAGTCCCACTGACAGGGTTTGGGAGACCCAGTACTTC.

This chain links TRBV4-1 with TRBJ2-1; 10 bases map to TRBD2. The germline CDR1 and CDR2 sequences are MGHRA and YSYEKL. V trimming: 6 bases; J trimming: 4 bases; junction bases outside the gene matches: 3. The CDR3 totals 14 residues. The CDR3 DNA reads as TGCGCCAGCAGACAACTAGCGGGGTACAATGAGCAGTTCTTC. This gives the protein CASRQLAGYNEQFF.

This clone occurred a few times. The chain carries TRBV18 and TRBJ1-5; 7 bases are shared with TRBD1. The CDR3 consists of 14 residues. Germline V gene sequence: CDR1 KGHSH, CDR2 LQKENI. The junction had 3 bases not matched to a gene; V was cut back by 1 base and J by 6 bases. CDR3 sequence reads: CASSPQGAGQPQHF. In DNA, the CDR3 is TGTGCCAGCTCACCACAGGGGGCAGGTCAGCCCCAGCATTTT.

The rearrangement links TRBV18 to TRBJ2-5; no definite D call. V lost 5 bases to trimming and J lost 3 bases, with 7 bases between them. CDR1 and CDR2 (germline): KGHSH, LQKENI. The CDR3 has 12 amino acids. CDR3 loop: CASSSYEETQYF. CDR3 DNA: TGTGCCAGCTCATCCTATGAAGAGACCCAGTACTTC. Supplemented by reference TRBV18 and TRBJ2-5, the full variable domain reads NAGVMQNPRHLVRRRGQEARLRCSPMKGHSHVYWYRQLPEEGLKFMVYLQKENIIDESGMPKERFSAEFPKEGPSILRIQQVVRGDSAAYFCASSSYEETQYFGPGTRLLVL.

V and J are TRBV3-1 (or the pseudogene TRBV3-2) and TRBJ2-3; 10 positions agree with TRBD2. This CDR3 region has 16 residues. Unmatched junction bases numbered 11, after V lost 6 bases and J lost 5 bases. The germline gives CDR1 LGHDT, CDR2 YNNKEL (reference sequence). The CDR3 nucleotides read TGTGCCAGCAGTACTAGCGGGATCCAGCGGGGAGATACGCAGTATTTT. Encoded protein: CASSTSGIQRGDTQYF.

The table lists this clone with a count of one. V gene TRBV7-8 combines with J gene TRBJ1-3; 8 bases agree with TRBD1. The V gene's germline CDR1 is SGHVS and CDR2 FQNEAQ. V lost 2 bases and J lost 2; bases outside the gene matches: 14. The CDR3 covers 19 residues. Here the CDR3 reads CASSLKGPRQGSAGNTIYF. Here the CDR3 DNA reads TGTGCCAGCAGCTTAAAGGGCCCCCGACAGGGGAGTGCTGGAAACACCATATATTTT.

This sequence joins TRBV2 and TRBJ2-3, with 8 positions matching TRBD2. Germline assignment: CDR1 SNHLY and CDR2 FYNNEI. This CDR3 region has 16 residues. V shed 5 bases and J 5 bases; nucleotides not matched to a gene: 12. Written as DNA, the CDR3 is TGTGCCAGCAGTCCCACTAGCGTCGGGGGGGTAGATACGCAGTATTTT. Amino acids: CASSPTSVGGVDTQYF.

The V and J genes are TRBV27 and TRBJ2-5; a weak D match, TRBD2 (6 bases). Trimming pared 2 bases from V and 3 bases from J, leaving 10 bases between. There are 14 residues in the CDR3. Germline CDR1 is MNHEY and CDR2 is SMNVEV (reference sequence). This CDR3 is CASSLGAGKETQYF. CDR3 nucleotide sequence: TGTGCCAGCAGTTTAGGGGCGGGGAAAGAGACCCAGTACTTC.

A single count supports this clone. This chain connects TRBV2 to TRBJ1-1, with a possible D match to TRBD1 (5 bases). Trimming removed 7 bases at V and 1 base at J, with 10 bases between. Germline CDR1 and CDR2: SNHLY and FYNNEI. CDR3 length: 13 amino acids. The CDR3 protein is CASTLGRNTEAFF. For the CDR3, the DNA is TGTGCCAGCACTTTGGGGCGGAACACTGAAGCTTTCTTT.

The chain joins TRBV5-8 to TRBJ1-5; D is unresolved. The germline V and J ends were trimmed by 3 bases and 2 bases, with 9 bases remaining between them. Germline V gives CDR1 SGHTS, CDR2 YDEGEE. The CDR3 totals 14 residues. In DNA form, the CDR3 reads TGTGCCAGCAGCTACGAGCTTGGCAATCAGCCCCAGCATTTT. It specifies CASSYELGNQPQHF.

The rearrangement uses TRBV5-8 and TRBJ1-4, with 8 bases aligning to TRBD1. The CDR3 runs 16 residues. The V and J ends lost 5 bases and 0 bases, in that order; junction bases with no gene match: 6. Germline CDR1 reads SGHTS; CDR2 reads YDEGEE. The CDR3 loop is CASSPGTGATNEKLFF. Written as DNA, the CDR3 is TGTGCCAGCAGTCCCGGGACAGGAGCAACTAATGAAAAACTGTTTTTT.

The V call is TRBV6-5, the J call TRBJ2-3; TRBD1 might be the D (5 bases). This CDR3 is 13 amino acids long. V was clipped by 7 bases and J by 5 bases, with 13 bases between them. Germline-derived CDR1 and CDR2 are MNHEY and SVGAGI. The CDR3 sequence: CASMKGYRDTQYF. The CDR3 DNA is TGTGCCAGCATGAAGGGGTATAGAGATACGCAGTATTTT.

The chain's CDR3 is CASSQIPLRAANEKLFF. The CDR3 bases are TGTGCCAGCAGCCAGATTCCCCTCAGGGCGGCTAATGAAAAACTGTTTTTT. V usage is TRBV7-9 and J usage is TRBJ1-4; a weak D match, TRBD1 (5 bases). The CDR3 contains 17 residues. Trimming removed 5 bases from V and 3 bases from J, with 19 bases in between. CDR1 SEHNR and CDR2 FQNEAQ come from the germline V gene (reference sequence). The full variable domain, its missing parts supplied by reference TRBV7-9 and TRBJ1-4, is DTGVSQNPRHKITKRGQNVTFRCDPISEHNRLYWYRQTLGQGPEFLTYFQNEAQLEKSRLLSDRFSAERPKGSFSTLEIQRTEQGDSAMYLCASSQIPLRAANEKLFFGSGTQLSVL.

The chain couples TRBV27 to TRBJ2-7, with 7 bases fitting TRBD1. The CDR3 loop spans 14 amino acids. V was clipped by 4 bases and J by 3 bases; unmatched bases: 6. Germline V CDR1 and CDR2: MNHEY, SMNVEV (reference sequence). The CDR3 DNA follows: TGTGCCAGCAGTTCCCGGGACAGACTCTACGAGCAGTACTTC. This translates into CASSSRDRLYEQYF.

The V gene is TRBV3-1 (or the pseudogene TRBV3-2), the J gene TRBJ1-3; perhaps TRBD1 as D (6 bases). Between the trimmed V and J ends, which lost 1 base and 5 bases, there was a span of 12 bases. CDR3 length: 15 residues. Germline loops: CDR1 LGHDT, CDR2 YNNKEL (reference sequence). The CDR3 DNA reads TGTGCCAGCAGCCAAGTGGTCAGGGGCCGAAACACCATATATTTT. Protein: CASSQVVRGRNTIYF.

V gene TRBV19 combines with J gene TRBJ1-1; D unclear. Germline assignment: CDR1 LNHDA and CDR2 SQIVND (reference sequence). This CDR3 comprises 13 residues. V lost 10 bases and J 1 base, leaving 13 bases between the germline ends. CDR3 region: CATGPGGNTEAFF. The CDR3 region has the DNA TGTGCCACCGGCCCCGGCGGGAACACTGAAGCTTTCTTT.

The V call is TRBV9, the J call TRBJ2-3; TRBD2 matches at 10 bases. The CDR3 has 17 residues. Germline loops: CDR1 SGDLS, CDR2 YYNGEE. Trimming took 2 bases from V and 2 from J; bases not matched to a gene: 8. CDR3 sequence: CASSVWGTSAATDTQYF. The CDR3 DNA is TGTGCCAGCAGCGTGTGGGGGACTAGCGCGGCCACAGATACGCAGTATTTT.

This rearrangement joins TRBV12-3 or TRBV12-4 to TRBJ1-6; no firm D call. Trimming removed 4 bases at V and 5 bases at J, with 6 bases between. CDR3 length: 13 residues. CDR3 amino acids: CASSYLDNSPLHF. The CDR3 DNA reads as TGTGCCAGCAGTTACCTAGATAATTCACCCCTCCACTTT.

This sequence joins TRBV30 and TRBJ1-5, with TRBD1 identical over 11 bases. Trimming took 1 base from V and 9 from J; bases not matched to a gene: 5. This CDR3 is 14 amino acids long. Germline-derived CDR1 and CDR2 are GTSNPN and SVGIG (reference sequence). The CDR3 region has the DNA TGTGCCTGGAGTGGAGGGACAGGGGGGACGCCCCAGCATTTT. It encodes CAWSGGTGGTPQHF.

The gene calls are TRBV12-3 or TRBV12-4 and TRBJ2-5; tentatively, D is TRBD1 (6 bases). The V gene lost 8 bases and the J gene lost 9 bases, with 16 bases spanning the gap. The CDR3 covers 12 residues. The CDR3 region has the DNA TGTGCCAGCGGGACAACCCTTGAGGCCCAGTACTTC. This codes for CASGTTLEAQYF.

The chain is built from TRBV11-2 and TRBJ1-5, with D perhaps matching TRBD1 (5 bases). The CDR3 loop spans 13 amino acids. CDR1 and CDR2 from the germline V gene are SGHAT and FQNNGV. Deletions cut 3 bases from V and 7 bases from J, with 10 bases between. The CDR3 DNA follows: TGTGCCAGCAGCTTGGGGGGGATGCAGCCCCAGCATTTT. Translating it yields CASSLGGMQPQHF.

The chain links TRBV7-9 to TRBJ1-2; 8 bases agree with TRBD1. Germline lookup yields CDR1 SEHNR and CDR2 FQNEAQ (reference sequence). V lost 5 bases and J lost 2; bases outside the gene matches: 7. The CDR3 loop spans 15 amino acids. As DNA, the CDR3 is TGTGCCAGCAGCCCAGGACAGGGAACCAACTATGGCTACACCTTC. Translated, it gives CASSPGQGTNYGYTF. The entire variable domain, with the rest obtained from reference TRBV7-9 and TRBJ1-2, is as follows: DTGVSQNPRHKITKRGQNVTFRCDPISEHNRLYWYRQTLGQGPEFLTYFQNEAQLEKSRLLSDRFSAERPKGSFSTLEIQRTEQGDSAMYLCASSPGQGTNYGYTFGSGTRLTVV.